What follows are 20 T cell receptor beta chains derived from one specimen sequenced in a study of blood T cell repertoires in COVID-19. Data came from immunoSEQ multiplex PCR; TCRdb stores just in-frame clones and leaves some out. The sample consists of a few hundred thousand clones, about 85% of them appearing once. Sequenced input: peripheral blood. The receptors were sampled from a woman younger than 30 with acute or convalescent COVID-19.

V gene TRBV19 combines with J gene TRBJ2-7; 7 nucleotides align to TRBD1. There are 14 residues in the CDR3. Germline values: CDR1 LNHDA, CDR2 SQIVND (reference sequence). V shed 3 bases and J 4 bases; nucleotides not matched to a gene: 6. The CDR3 bases are TGTGCCAGTAGTATTGGCAGGGGGATGTACGAGCAGTACTTC. It encodes CASSIGRGMYEQYF.

The chain joins TRBV19 to TRBJ1-5, with 8 positions matching TRBD1. V was clipped by 11 bases and J by 4 bases; unmatched bases: 10. Germline V CDR1 and CDR2: LNHDA, SQIVND (reference sequence). CDR3 length: 14 residues. CDR3 sequence (DNA): TGTGCCTCGGAATGGACAGGGCGAAATCAGCCCCAGCATTTT. Residues: CASEWTGRNQPQHF.

The CDR3 spells CASRWEGATRYGYTF. The CDR3 DNA reads TGTGCCAGCAGGTGGGAAGGGGCGACGCGGTATGGCTACACCTTC. This chain connects TRBV27 to TRBJ1-2; D perhaps matches TRBD1 (5 bases). Germline values: CDR1 MNHEY, CDR2 SMNVEV (reference sequence). Trimming left V 6 bases short and J 5 bases short, with 19 bases between. The CDR3 contains 15 residues.

The chain is built from TRBV27 and TRBJ2-5, with 10 bases identical to TRBD1. V gave up 3 bases and J gave up 2 bases; unmatched junction bases: 3. The CDR3 runs 15 residues. Germline loops: CDR1 MNHEY, CDR2 SMNVEV (reference sequence). This CDR3 is CASSFGTGVQETQYF. CDR3 nucleotide sequence: TGTGCCAGCAGTTTCGGGACAGGGGTTCAAGAGACCCAGTACTTC.

The chain employs TRBV7-9 and TRBJ1-1, with TRBD1 as a possible D gene (6 bases). The germline CDR1 and CDR2 sequences are SEHNR and FQNEAQ (reference sequence). This CDR3 has 13 residues. Trimming took 1 base from V and 7 from J, leaving 10 bases between them. The CDR3 nucleotides read TGTGCCAGCAGCTTAGGGGTAGGGGGTGAAGCTTTCTTT. It translates to CASSLGVGGEAFF.

The chain recombines TRBV5-1 with TRBJ1-4, with a possible D match to TRBD1 (6 bases). Trimming shortened V by 0 bases and J by 8 bases, and 11 bases separated the two germline ends. This CDR3 region has 14 residues. Germline V gene sequence: CDR1 SGHRS, CDR2 YFSETQ. The CDR3 DNA reads TGCGCCAGCAGCTTGGACAGGGTAGAAGAAAAACTGTTTTTT. Protein: CASSLDRVEEKLFF.

Notes on this clone: This same CDR3 is encoded by further DNA sequences in the sample. The chain employs TRBV5-1 and TRBJ2-3, with D possibly matching TRBD1 (6 bases). Trimming shortened V by 0 bases and J by 2 bases, and 7 bases separated the two germline ends. CDR3 size: 14 residues. In germline, CDR1 is SGHRS, CDR2 YFSETQ. This CDR3 is CASSLGQDTDTQYF. Written as DNA, the CDR3 is TGCGCCAGCAGCTTGGGACAGGACACAGATACGCAGTATTTT.

This clone occurred a few times. The rearrangement links TRBV9 to TRBJ2-2; a possible D gene is TRBD1 (7 bases). V was clipped by 4 bases and J by 1 base, with 23 bases between them. The CDR3 is made up of 19 amino acids. Germline loops: CDR1 SGDLS, CDR2 YYNGEE. CDR3 loop: CASSPRTGSPGGNTGELFF. DNA of the CDR3: TGTGCCAGCAGCCCCAGGACAGGAAGCCCCGGGGGGAACACCGGGGAGCTGTTTTTT. Complete variable domain (other parts from reference TRBV9 and TRBJ2-2): DSGVTQTPKHLITATGQRVTLRCSPRSGDLSVYWYQQSLDQGLQFLIQYYNGEERAKGNILERFSAQQFPDLHSELNLSSLELGDSALYFCASSPRTGSPGGNTGELFFGEGSRLTVL.

The chain couples TRBV7-3 to TRBJ1-1; the D is unclear. Germline V gene data show CDR1 as SGHTA and CDR2 as FQGTGA. The CDR3 consists of 15 residues. V lost 2 bases and J 1 base, leaving 11 bases between the germline ends. CDR3 nucleotide sequence: TGTGCCAGCAGCTTAGGCAGGAATGGGAACACTGAAGCTTTCTTT. This translates into CASSLGRNGNTEAFF. Combining the CDR3 with reference TRBV7-3 and TRBJ1-1 gives the whole variable domain GAGVSQTPSNKVTEKGKYVELRCDPISGHTALYWYRQSLGQGPEFLIYFQGTGAADDSGLPNDRFFAVRPEGSVSTLKIQRTERGDSAVYLCASSLGRNGNTEAFFGQGTRLTVV.

This clone showed up just a few times. The rearrangement joins TRBV11-2 to TRBJ1-2; no clear D gene. CDR1 is SGHAT, CDR2 FQNNGV, per germline. The V and J ends lost 1 base and 8 bases respectively, with 14 bases between them. This CDR3 has 14 amino acids. CDR3 region: CASSLGVRDAGYTF. The CDR3 nucleotides are TGTGCCAGCAGCTTAGGGGTGAGGGATGCCGGCTACACCTTC.

Written as DNA, the CDR3 is TGTGCCAGCAGCTCGGACTTATTGGCTGAAAAACTGTTTTTT. Its translation is CASSSDLLAEKLFF. The chain joins TRBV5-5 to TRBJ1-4; D not certain. CDR3 length: 14 amino acids. Germline values: CDR1 SGHKS, CDR2 YYEKEE (reference sequence). V was shortened by 3 bases and J by 7 bases, with 13 bases between the two germline ends. The full variable domain, completed using reference TRBV5-5 and TRBJ1-4, is DAGVTQSPTHLIKTRGQQVTLRCSPISGHKSVSWYQQVLGQGPQFIFQYYEKEERGRGNFPDRFSARQFPNYSSELNVNALLLGDSALYLCASSSDLLAEKLFFGSGTQLSVL.

This chain joins TRBV6-5 and TRBJ2-1; no definite D call. Trimming removed 0 bases at V and 10 bases at J, with 7 bases between. CDR3 length equals 12 residues. Germline V lookup: CDR1 MNHEY, CDR2 SVGAGI. The CDR3 coding sequence is TGTGCCAGCAGTTACTCGAGGTTGGAGCAGTTCTTC. Translation: CASSYSRLEQFF.

The chain has TRBV29-1 and TRBJ2-1; TRBD2 matches at 15 bases. Germline V gene lookup returns CDR1 SQVTM and CDR2 ANQGSEA. The CDR3 consists of 14 residues. V trimming: 7 bases; J trimming: 6 bases; junction bases outside the gene matches: 4. The CDR3, as DNA: TGCAGCGCGGTGGGACTAGCGGGAGGCAATGAGCAGTTCTTC. It encodes CSAVGLAGGNEQFF.

The chain has TRBV7-8 and TRBJ2-1; D gene ambiguous. The CDR3 length is 11 residues. From germline, CDR1 is SGHVS and CDR2 FQNEAQ. The germline V and J ends were trimmed by 5 bases and 11 bases, with 10 bases remaining between them. This CDR3 reads CASSENRKQFF. In nucleotides, the CDR3 is TGTGCCAGCAGCGAGAACCGAAAGCAGTTCTTC.

V gene TRBV7-9 combines with J gene TRBJ2-3; perhaps TRBD2 as D (5 bases). CDR3 length: 17 residues. Germline CDR1 SEHNR, CDR2 FQNEAQ (reference sequence). The V end lost 0 bases, the J end lost 0 bases, and 13 bases lay between the germline ends. This CDR3 reads CASSLAGATTSTDTQYF. The CDR3 DNA is TGTGCCAGCAGCTTAGCGGGAGCTACCACTAGCACAGATACGCAGTATTTT.

This sequence joins TRBV19 and TRBJ1-1; 7 positions agree with TRBD1. V gave up 2 bases and J gave up 4 bases; unmatched junction bases: 7. This CDR3 comprises 15 residues. CDR1 and CDR2 from the germline V gene are LNHDA and SQIVND (reference sequence). The CDR3 DNA reads as TGTGCCAGTAGTATACGGGCAGGGGGATCCACTGAAGCTTTCTTT. Translated, it gives CASSIRAGGSTEAFF.

V and J are TRBV5-3 and TRBJ2-7; 8 bases are shared with TRBD1. TRBV5-3 is an open reading frame whose function is uncertain. V shed 0 bases and J 5 bases; nucleotides not matched to a gene: 13. The CDR3 is 17 amino acids. The CDR3: CARSLVSGQGQRNEQYF. CDR3 bases: TGTGCCAGAAGCTTGGTTTCAGGACAGGGACAAAGGAACGAGCAGTACTTC.

V and J are TRBV2 and TRBJ2-3; 8 bases map to TRBD2. This CDR3 comprises 17 residues. The junction had 18 bases not matched to a gene; V was cut back by 7 bases and J by 6 bases. Germline assignment: CDR1 SNHLY and CDR2 FYNNEI. CDR3 region: CASIGRGARVSGDTQYF. The CDR3 region has the DNA TGTGCCAGCATAGGGCGGGGGGCGCGAGTTTCCGGCGATACGCAGTATTTT.

The genes are TRBV9 and TRBJ1-5; weak D call: TRBD1 (6 bases). The germline V and J ends were trimmed by 0 bases and 8 bases, with 12 bases remaining between them. CDR1 is SGDLS and CDR2 is YYNGEE in the germline V gene. The CDR3 sequence is 14 residues long. The CDR3, as DNA: TGTGCCAGCAGCGTAGACACAGGGAGGGAGCCCCAGCATTTT. This codes for CASSVDTGREPQHF. Variable domain in full (rest from reference TRBV9 and TRBJ1-5): DSGVTQTPKHLITATGQRVTLRCSPRSGDLSVYWYQQSLDQGLQFLIQYYNGEERAKGNILERFSAQQFPDLHSELNLSSLELGDSALYFCASSVDTGREPQHFGDGTRLSIL.

Here the CDR3 reads CASSSFGTGGHEQYF. CDR3 sequence (DNA): TGTGCCAGCAGCTCTTTCGGGACAGGGGGCCACGAGCAGTACTTC. The chain recombines TRBV9 with TRBJ2-7, with 12 positions matching TRBD1. The CDR3 totals 15 residues. CDR1 and CDR2 (germline): SGDLS, YYNGEE. After removal of 4 bases from V and 5 bases from J, the junction contained 7 bases not matched to a gene.